Sequencing of this TCR beta chain was carried out in a study of T cell repertoires in cytomegalovirus infection. TCRdb itself ran the reads through MiXCR, one entry per CDR3 protein. The data show about half a million distinct CDR3 sequences, roughly a third seen once. Germline CDR1 SGHTA, CDR2 FQGNSA. The CDR3 is made up of 16 amino acids. The V end was cut by 5 bases, the J end by 7 bases, with 23 bases between. This clonotype was counted at least ten times. As yet, its antigen is unknown. The sample here was cultured PBMCs, taken from culture after CMV antigen stimulation. The chain employs TRBV7-2 and TRBJ1-2; D is unresolved. The sequence was obtained from a human donor in good health (CMV status not recorded). Some clones in this sample may be carry-over from other donors' samples. The CDR3 DNA reads as TGTGCCAGCAGCAAAGGGTACGGTCGGAATCGCTCTGGCTACACCTTC. Its translation is CASSKGYGRNRSGYTF.